This T cell receptor beta chain was recovered during a study of T cells expressing NK-cell markers. Study-level findings and limits: Dominant NKG2C+ clonotypes were found to form about 1.0-7.5% of CD8+ T cells in a handful of donors.

The CDR3 has 14 amino acids. Germline values: CDR1 MDHEN, CDR2 SYDVKM. Using the 5' RACE reads, TCRdb records one entry per CDR3 protein without DNA. The sample has roughly 430,000 distinct CDR3 sequences; the top ten hold 7.3%. Remarks on this clonotype: Its antigen is currently unknown.

The gene calls are TRBV28 and TRBJ1-2; no DNA is available, so the TRBD1 call from TCRdb remains unchecked. The TCR comes from a woman aged 18-69 years in good health. The sequenced sample consisted of blood T cells: a sorted CD56 or NKG2C T cell subset, CD4+ or CD8+ T cells, or bulk PBMC T cells (not recorded which). CDR3: CASKIQGLVYGYTF.